Reported below is one T cell receptor beta chain. Its antigen remains unknown. This entry belongs to a study of T cell responses to AZD1222 COVID-19 vaccine. Study-wide results and limits: Recipients of AZD1222 seropositive at baseline numbered only 5 or 6.

Clones were sequenced by immunoSEQ multiplex PCR, and TCRdb holds only the in-frame ones, with some missing. The sample lists about 130,000 clones, around 90% occurring once. The input for sequencing was peripheral blood, taken on day 0 of AZD1222 vaccination. The TCR comes from an adult in good health.

The CDR3 reads CASSRGQGQLSNQPQHF. CDR3 DNA sequence: TGTGCCAGCAGCCGAGGACAGGGGCAACTTAGCAATCAGCCCCAGCATTTT. The chain employs TRBV4-2 and TRBJ1-5, with 9 positions matching TRBD1. Germline trimming cut 4 bases from V and 0 bases from J; bases unmatched to any gene: 7. The germline V gene encodes CDR1 LGHNA and CDR2 YNFKEQ. The CDR3 consists of 17 residues.